What follows are 18 T cell receptor beta chains derived from one specimen sequenced in a study of PD-L1 blockade in urothelial cancer. This table comes from immunoSEQ multiplex PCR, and its TCRdb copy is limited to in-frame clones, with some not included. The profile shows tens of thousands of clones, over 80% of them singletons. Time point given: pretreatment peripheral blood. This specimen was PBMCs, taken around atezolizumab (anti-PD-L1) treatment. Receptors were obtained from a man in his forties or fifties with urothelial cancer.

This clone turned up a few times. The rearrangement uses TRBV5-4 and TRBJ2-1; D is perhaps TRBD2 (5 bases). Germline V gene lookup returns CDR1 SGHNT and CDR2 YYREEE (reference sequence). The CDR3 extends over 13 amino acids. V lost 5 bases and J 6 bases, leaving 12 bases between the germline ends. CDR3 sequence reads: CASSSRAGNEQFF. The CDR3 region has the DNA TGTGCCAGCAGTTCCCGGGCGGGCAATGAGCAGTTCTTC.

The chain couples TRBV4-2 to TRBJ2-7; D perhaps matches TRBD1 (6 bases). Trimming stripped 3 bases from V and 3 bases from J, with 18 bases between. This CDR3 spans 16 amino acids. Germline V lookup: CDR1 LGHNA, CDR2 YNFKEQ. The CDR3 spells CASSHYRDTLDYEQYF. DNA of the CDR3: TGTGCCAGCAGCCATTACCGGGACACCCTCGACTACGAGCAGTACTTC.

This rearrangement joins TRBV27 to TRBJ1-5, with 9 bases aligning to TRBD1. Germline lookup yields CDR1 MNHEY and CDR2 SMNVEV (reference sequence). Trimming removed 6 bases from V and 9 bases from J; junction bases left unmatched: 6. CDR3 length equals 13 residues. CDR3 sequence reads: CASRGTGTGPQHF. In DNA, the CDR3 is TGTGCCAGCAGGGGGACAGGGACTGGGCCCCAGCATTTT.

This rearrangement joins TRBV28 to TRBJ2-7; D not certain. This CDR3 comprises 13 residues. Trimming removed 4 bases at V and 6 bases at J, with 13 bases between. From germline, CDR1 is MDHEN and CDR2 SYDVKM. This CDR3 reads CASSYSFYSEQYF. As DNA, the CDR3 is TGTGCCAGCAGTTACTCCTTCTACAGCGAGCAGTACTTC.

V gene TRBV1 combines with J gene TRBJ2-3; the DNA was not used to check the table's D call, TRBD2. TRBV1 is a pseudogene segment. This CDR3 comprises 17 residues. CDR3 sequence reads: CTSSCPPWLAGPDTQYF. The CDR3, as DNA: TGCACCAGCAGCTGCCCCCCATGGCTCGCGGGCCCAGATACGCAGTATTTT.

The genes are TRBV29-1 and TRBJ2-7, with a possible D match to TRBD2 (6 bases). The CDR3 is made up of 13 amino acids. Germline V gene lookup returns CDR1 SQVTM and CDR2 ANQGSEA. Trimming removed 7 bases at V and 5 bases at J, with 18 bases between. The CDR3 is CSEMTGERHEQYF. In DNA form, the CDR3 reads TGCAGCGAGATGACGGGGGAACGTCACGAGCAGTACTTC.

The chain's CDR3 is CASSFPRSGSKNTGELFF. DNA of the CDR3: TGTGCCAGCAGCTTTCCCCGTAGCGGCAGCAAGAACACCGGGGAGCTGTTTTTT. The V and J genes are TRBV7-2 and TRBJ2-2, with TRBD2 as a possible D gene (6 bases). Germline V gene sequence: CDR1 SGHTA, CDR2 FQGNSA. This CDR3 contains 18 residues. The V end lost 3 bases, the J end lost 1 base, and 18 bases lay between the germline ends.

This clone was recorded only once. The rearrangement joins TRBV19 to TRBJ2-5; tentative D call: TRBD2 (6 bases). Per germline, CDR1 LNHDA and CDR2 SQIVND (reference sequence). Trimming left V 10 bases short and J 4 bases short, with 19 bases between. The CDR3 is made up of 14 amino acids. The CDR3, as DNA: TGTGCCACCCAGGAGGGCAAGGGTAGAGAGACCCAGTACTTC. Its protein product is CATQEGKGRETQYF.

The chain carries TRBV7-2 and TRBJ2-7; D remains unclear. The length of the CDR3 is 13 residues. CDR1 is SGHTA, CDR2 FQGNSA, per germline. V dropped 2 bases and J dropped 6 bases, with 11 bases sitting between them. The CDR3 DNA sequence: TGTGCCAGCAGCTTAAGTCTCTTGGCCGAGCAGTACTTC. Residues: CASSLSLLAEQYF.

The chain has TRBV28 and TRBJ2-1, with D unresolved. V was clipped by 7 bases and J by 0 bases, with 7 bases between them. The CDR3 covers 13 residues. CDR1 and CDR2 (germline): MDHEN, SYDVKM. The CDR3 region is CASIQPSYNEQFF. In DNA, the CDR3 is TGTGCCAGCATACAGCCCTCCTACAATGAGCAGTTCTTC.

V usage is TRBV2 and J usage is TRBJ2-2; TRBD2 matches 8 bases. This CDR3 is 14 amino acids long. The V segment lost 9 bases and the J segment 6 bases; nucleotides outside the gene matches: 9. Germline CDR1 is SNHLY and CDR2 is FYNNEI. This CDR3 reads CASRGLVSAGELFF. The CDR3 nucleotides are TGTGCCAGTAGGGGACTAGTCTCTGCCGGGGAGCTGTTTTTT.

V usage is TRBV4-3 and J usage is TRBJ2-7; 8 bases are shared with TRBD2. Germline CDR1 is LGHNA and CDR2 is YSLEER. After removal of 2 bases from V and 3 bases from J, the junction contained 3 bases not matched to a gene. The CDR3 has 14 amino acids. CDR3 nucleotides: TGCGCCAGCAGCCAACAGCTAGCGGGCTACGAGCAGTACTTC. This translates into CASSQQLAGYEQYF.

This clone was observed once. The chain combines TRBV7-2 with TRBJ1-2; 8 bases fit TRBD1. V dropped 5 bases and J dropped 4; count of bases not matched to a gene: 9. Germline CDR1 is SGHTA and CDR2 is FQGNSA. This CDR3 contains 15 residues. CDR3 region: CASSGGGTGIYGYTF. Here the CDR3 DNA reads TGTGCCAGCAGCGGAGGGGGGACAGGAATCTATGGCTACACCTTC.

The rearrangement links TRBV14 to TRBJ2-3; D is possibly TRBD1 (5 bases). The germline V gene encodes CDR1 SGHDN and CDR2 FVKESK. The CDR3 totals 16 residues. V dropped 1 base and J dropped 4 bases, with 15 bases sitting between them. The CDR3 reads CASSQGENPRADTQYF. CDR3 coding DNA: TGTGCCAGCAGCCAAGGCGAGAACCCCAGGGCAGATACGCAGTATTTT.

This chain connects TRBV5-1 to TRBJ2-7; TRBD1 matches at 7 bases. The CDR3 runs 13 residues. V trimming: 6 bases; J trimming: 3 bases; junction bases outside the gene matches: 6. Germline CDR1 reads SGHRS; CDR2 reads YFSETQ. The CDR3 DNA sequence: TGCGCCAGCAACCGGGACAGCTTCTACGAGCAGTACTTC. This codes for CASNRDSFYEQYF.

The chain employs TRBV7-2 and TRBJ2-1; no definite D call. The CDR3 has 15 residues. From germline, CDR1 is SGHTA and CDR2 FQGNSA. V lost 0 bases and J lost 4, with 10 bases in between. This CDR3 reads CASSLAPQAYNEQFF. The CDR3 DNA is TGTGCCAGCAGCTTAGCACCTCAAGCATACAATGAGCAGTTCTTC. The full variable domain, rest sourced from reference TRBV7-2 and TRBJ2-1, is GAGVSQSPSNKVTEKGKDVELRCDPISGHTALYWYRQSLGQGLEFLIYFQGNSAPDKSGLPSDRFSAERTGGSVSTLTIQRTQQEDSAVYLCASSLAPQAYNEQFFGPGTRLTVL.

This sequence joins TRBV18 and TRBJ2-7; D is perhaps TRBD1 (7 bases). V was pared by 2 bases and J by 3 bases, with 17 bases between. Germline loops: CDR1 KGHSH, CDR2 LQKENI. The CDR3 consists of 16 residues. The CDR3 coding sequence is TGTGCCAGCTCACCAACCCAGGGGGGAGAAGGCTACGAGCAGTACTTC. As protein: CASSPTQGGEGYEQYF.

The chain recombines TRBV28 with TRBJ1-1, with 7 bases that match TRBD1. Germline CDR1 and CDR2: MDHEN and SYDVKM. The CDR3 runs 15 residues. The V segment lost 7 bases and the J segment 0 bases; nucleotides outside the gene matches: 8. The DNA for the CDR3 is TGTGCCAGCATATCCCCAGGGGGTCTGAACACTGAAGCTTTCTTT. This gives the protein CASISPGGLNTEAFF.